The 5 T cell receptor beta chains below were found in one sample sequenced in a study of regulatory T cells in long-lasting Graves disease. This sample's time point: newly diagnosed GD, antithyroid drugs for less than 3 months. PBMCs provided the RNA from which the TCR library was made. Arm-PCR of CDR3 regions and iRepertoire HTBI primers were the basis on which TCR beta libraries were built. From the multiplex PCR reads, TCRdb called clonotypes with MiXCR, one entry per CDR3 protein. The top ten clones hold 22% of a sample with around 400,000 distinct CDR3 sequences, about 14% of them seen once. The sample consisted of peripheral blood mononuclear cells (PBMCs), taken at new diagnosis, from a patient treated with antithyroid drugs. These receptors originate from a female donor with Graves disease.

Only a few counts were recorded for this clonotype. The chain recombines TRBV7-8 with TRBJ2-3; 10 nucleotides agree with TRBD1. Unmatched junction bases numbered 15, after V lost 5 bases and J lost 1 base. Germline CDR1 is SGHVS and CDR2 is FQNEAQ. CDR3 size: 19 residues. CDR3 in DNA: TGTGCCAGCAGCCCCTCCCCGGGACAGGGGAAGCGGGGCACAGATACGCAGTATTTT. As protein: CASSPSPGQGKRGTDTQYF.

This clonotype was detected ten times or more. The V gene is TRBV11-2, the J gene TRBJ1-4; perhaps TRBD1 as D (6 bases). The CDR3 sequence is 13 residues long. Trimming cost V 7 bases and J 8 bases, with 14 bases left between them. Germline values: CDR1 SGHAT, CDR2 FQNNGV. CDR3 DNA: TGTGCCAGCATGAACGGGGGGGCCGAAAAACTGTTTTTT. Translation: CASMNGGAEKLFF.

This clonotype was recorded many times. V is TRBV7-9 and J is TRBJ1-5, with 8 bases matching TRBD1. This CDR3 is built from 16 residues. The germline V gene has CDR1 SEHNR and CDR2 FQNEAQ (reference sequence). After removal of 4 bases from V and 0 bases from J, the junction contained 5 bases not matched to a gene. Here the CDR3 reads CASSSGQGGSNQPQHF. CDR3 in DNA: TGTGCCAGCAGCTCCGGACAGGGTGGTAGCAATCAGCCCCAGCATTTT.

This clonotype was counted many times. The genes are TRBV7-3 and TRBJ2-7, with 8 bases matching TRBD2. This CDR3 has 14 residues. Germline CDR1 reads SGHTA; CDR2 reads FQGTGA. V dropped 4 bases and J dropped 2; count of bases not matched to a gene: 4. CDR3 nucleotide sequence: TGTGCCAGCAGCTCTACTAGCGGTGCCTACGAGCAGTACTTC. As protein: CASSSTSGAYEQYF.

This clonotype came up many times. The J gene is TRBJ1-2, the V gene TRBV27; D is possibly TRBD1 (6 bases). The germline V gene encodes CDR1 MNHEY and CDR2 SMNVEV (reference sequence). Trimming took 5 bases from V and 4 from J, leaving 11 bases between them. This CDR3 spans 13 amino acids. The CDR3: CASSSGRGYGYTF. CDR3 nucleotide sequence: TGTGCCAGCAGTAGTGGCAGGGGCTATGGCTACACCTTC.